This T cell receptor (beta chain) is drawn from a study of T-cell memory formation after mild COVID-19. TCRdb reanalysed the 5' RACE reads using MiXCR and keeps one entry per CDR3 protein. Counted here are roughly 370,000 distinct CDR3 sequences, around a sixth occurring once; the ten biggest clones make up about a fifth. Sequenced: PBMCs or a T cell subset sorted from them (not recorded which). The clonotype originates from a young man who had mild COVID-19 (a few samples of this study predate the infection). Cell type and time point are not known.

CDR3 bases: TGTGCCAGCAGCCAAGAAACAGCTCTCATCATGAACACTGAAGCTTTCTTT. It translates to CASSQETALIMNTEAFF. This sequence joins TRBV4-2 and TRBJ1-1; D remains unclear. The CDR3 extends over 17 amino acids. The ends were cut back, 0 bases at V and 0 bases at J, with 14 bases in the middle. Per the germline V gene, CDR1 is LGHNA and CDR2 is YNFKEQ.